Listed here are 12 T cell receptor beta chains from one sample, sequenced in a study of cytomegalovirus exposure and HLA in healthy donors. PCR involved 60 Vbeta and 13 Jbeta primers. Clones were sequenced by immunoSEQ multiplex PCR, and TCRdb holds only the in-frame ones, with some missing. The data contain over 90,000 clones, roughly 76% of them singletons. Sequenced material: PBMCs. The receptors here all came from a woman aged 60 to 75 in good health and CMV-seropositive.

The CDR3: CASSRGQSYNEQFF. CDR3 in DNA: TGTGCCAGCAGCCGGGGACAGTCCTACAATGAGCAGTTCTTC. The V call is TRBV5-4, the J call TRBJ2-1; 7 bases align to TRBD1. With 4 bases clipped from V and 1 base from J, the junction kept 2 bases outside the gene matches. The CDR3 consists of 14 residues. CDR1 SGHNT and CDR2 YYREEE come from the germline V gene (reference sequence).

CDR3 sequence reads: CASYRLLNTEAFF. The CDR3 bases are TGTGCCAGCTATAGACTGCTGAACACTGAAGCTTTCTTT. The rearrangement joins TRBV6-6 to TRBJ1-1; D unclear. The CDR3 is 13 residues long. Germline V gives CDR1 MNHNY, CDR2 SVGAGI (reference sequence). Deletions cut 8 bases from V and 0 bases from J, with 10 bases between.

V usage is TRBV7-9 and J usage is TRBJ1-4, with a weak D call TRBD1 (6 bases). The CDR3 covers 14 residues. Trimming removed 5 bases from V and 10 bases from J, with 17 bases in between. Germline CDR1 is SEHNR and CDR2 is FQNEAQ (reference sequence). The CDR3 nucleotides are TGTGCCAGCAGCCTCAGGGGTGATGAACGAAAACTGTTTTTT. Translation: CASSLRGDERKLFF.

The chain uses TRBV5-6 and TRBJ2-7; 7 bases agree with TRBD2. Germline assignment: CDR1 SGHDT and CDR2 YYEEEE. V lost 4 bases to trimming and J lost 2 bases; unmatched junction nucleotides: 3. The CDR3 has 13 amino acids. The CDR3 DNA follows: TGTGCCAGCAGCCCTGGGACTACCTACGAGCAGTACTTC. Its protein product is CASSPGTTYEQYF. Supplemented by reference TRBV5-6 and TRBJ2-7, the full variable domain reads DAGVTQSPTHLIKTRGQQVTLRCSPKSGHDTVSWYQQALGQGPQFIFQYYEEEERQRGNFPDRFSGHQFPNYSSELNVNALLLGDSALYLCASSPGTTYEQYFGPGTRLTVT.

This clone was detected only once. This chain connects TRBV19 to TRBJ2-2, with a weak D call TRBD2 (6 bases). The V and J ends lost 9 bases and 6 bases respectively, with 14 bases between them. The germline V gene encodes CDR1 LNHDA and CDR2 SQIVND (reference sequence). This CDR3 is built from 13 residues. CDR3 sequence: CASGTPGAGELFF. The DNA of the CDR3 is TGTGCCAGCGGGACTCCCGGCGCCGGGGAGCTGTTTTTT.

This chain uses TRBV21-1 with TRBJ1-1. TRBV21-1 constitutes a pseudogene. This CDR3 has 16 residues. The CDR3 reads CASSKAIEGPDTEAFF. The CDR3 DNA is TGTGCCAGCAGCAAAGCGATAGAGGGCCCGGACACTGAAGCTTTCTTT.

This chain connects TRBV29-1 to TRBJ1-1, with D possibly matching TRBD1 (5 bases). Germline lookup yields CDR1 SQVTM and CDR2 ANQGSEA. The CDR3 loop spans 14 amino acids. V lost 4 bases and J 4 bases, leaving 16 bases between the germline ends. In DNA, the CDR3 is TGCAGCGTTGCGCACAACCTAGACAGCACTGAAGCTTTCTTT. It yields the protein CSVAHNLDSTEAFF.

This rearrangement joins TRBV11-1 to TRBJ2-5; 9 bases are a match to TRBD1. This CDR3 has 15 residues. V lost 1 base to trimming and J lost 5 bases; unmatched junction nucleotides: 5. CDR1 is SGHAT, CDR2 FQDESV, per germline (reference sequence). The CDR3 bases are TGTGCCAGCAGCTTAGACACAGGGGGCTATGAGACCCAGTACTTC. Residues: CASSLDTGGYETQYF.

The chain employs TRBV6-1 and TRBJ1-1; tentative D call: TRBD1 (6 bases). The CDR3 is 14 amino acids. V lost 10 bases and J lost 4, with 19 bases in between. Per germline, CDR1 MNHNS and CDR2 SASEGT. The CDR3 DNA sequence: TGTGCCACCGAATCGGGGGGGGGCGGCACTGAAGCTTTCTTT. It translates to CATESGGGGTEAFF.

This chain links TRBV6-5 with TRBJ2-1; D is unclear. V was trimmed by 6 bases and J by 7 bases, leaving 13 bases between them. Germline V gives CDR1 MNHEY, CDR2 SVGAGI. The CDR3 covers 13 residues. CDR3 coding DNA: TGTGCCAGCAGCCGGGTTATTGGTAATGAGCAGTTCTTC. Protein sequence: CASSRVIGNEQFF.

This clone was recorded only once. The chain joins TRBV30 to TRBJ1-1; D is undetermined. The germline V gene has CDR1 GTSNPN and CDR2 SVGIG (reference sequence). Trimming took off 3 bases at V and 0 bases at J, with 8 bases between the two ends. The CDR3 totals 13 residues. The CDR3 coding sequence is TGTGCCTGGAGCAGTAACGTGAACACTGAAGCTTTCTTT. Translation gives CAWSSNVNTEAFF.

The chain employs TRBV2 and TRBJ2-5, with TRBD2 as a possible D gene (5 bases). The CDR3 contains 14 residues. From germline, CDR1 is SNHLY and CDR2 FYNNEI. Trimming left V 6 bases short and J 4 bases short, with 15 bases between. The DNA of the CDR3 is TGTGCCAGCAGGACGGACTCTGGGCGAGAGACCCAGTACTTC. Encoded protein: CASRTDSGRETQYF.